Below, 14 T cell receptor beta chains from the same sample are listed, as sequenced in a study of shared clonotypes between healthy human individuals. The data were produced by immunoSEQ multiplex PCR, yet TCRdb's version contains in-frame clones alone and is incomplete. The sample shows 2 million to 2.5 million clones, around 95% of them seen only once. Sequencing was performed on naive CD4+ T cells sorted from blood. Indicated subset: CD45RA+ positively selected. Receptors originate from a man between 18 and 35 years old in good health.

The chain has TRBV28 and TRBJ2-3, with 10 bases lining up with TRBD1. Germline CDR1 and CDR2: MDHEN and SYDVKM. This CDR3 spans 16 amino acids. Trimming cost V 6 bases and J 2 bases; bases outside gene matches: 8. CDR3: CASRGDRGIFTDTQYF. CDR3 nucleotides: TGTGCCAGCAGAGGGGACAGGGGAATTTTCACAGATACGCAGTATTTT. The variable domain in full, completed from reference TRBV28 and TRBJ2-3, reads DVKVTQSSRYLVKRTGEKVFLECVQDMDHENMFWYRQDPGLGLRLIYFSYDVKMKEKGDIPEGYSVSREKKERFSLILESASTNQTSMYLCASRGDRGIFTDTQYFGPGTRLTVL.

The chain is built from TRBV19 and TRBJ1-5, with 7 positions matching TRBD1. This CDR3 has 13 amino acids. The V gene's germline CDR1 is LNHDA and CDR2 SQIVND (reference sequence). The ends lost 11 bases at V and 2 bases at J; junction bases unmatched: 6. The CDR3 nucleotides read TGTGCCGGAGGGACAGTAGGCAATCAGCCCCAGCATTTT. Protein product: CAGGTVGNQPQHF.

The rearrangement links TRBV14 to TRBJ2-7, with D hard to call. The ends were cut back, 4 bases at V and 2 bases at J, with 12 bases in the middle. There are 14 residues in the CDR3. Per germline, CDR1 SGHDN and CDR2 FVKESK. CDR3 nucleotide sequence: TGTGCCAGCAGCCCTAAAATGCGGACCTACGAGCAGTACTTC. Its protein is CASSPKMRTYEQYF.

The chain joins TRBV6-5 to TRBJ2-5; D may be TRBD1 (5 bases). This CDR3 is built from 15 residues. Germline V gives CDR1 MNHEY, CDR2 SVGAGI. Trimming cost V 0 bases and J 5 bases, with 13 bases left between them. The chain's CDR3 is CASSYSRQGWETQYF. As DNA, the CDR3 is TGTGCCAGCAGTTACTCGAGGCAGGGTTGGGAGACCCAGTACTTC.

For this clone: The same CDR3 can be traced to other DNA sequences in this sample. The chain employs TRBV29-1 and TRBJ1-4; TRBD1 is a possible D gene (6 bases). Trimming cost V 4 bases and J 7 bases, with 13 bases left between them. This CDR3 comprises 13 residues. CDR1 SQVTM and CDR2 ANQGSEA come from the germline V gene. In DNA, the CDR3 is TGCAGCGTTGGCAGGGGTCCTGGTGAAAAACTGTTTTTT. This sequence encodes CSVGRGPGEKLFF.

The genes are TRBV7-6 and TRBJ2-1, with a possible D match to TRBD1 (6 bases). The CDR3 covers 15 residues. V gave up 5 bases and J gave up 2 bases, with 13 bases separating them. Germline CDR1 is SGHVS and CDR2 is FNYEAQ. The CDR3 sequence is CASSSRDTTYNEQFF. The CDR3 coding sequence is TGTGCCAGCAGCAGCCGGGACACGACCTACAATGAGCAGTTCTTC. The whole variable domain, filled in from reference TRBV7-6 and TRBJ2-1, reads GAGVSQSPRYKVTKRGQDVALRCDPISGHVSLYWYRQALGQGPEFLTYFNYEAQQDKSGLPNDRFSAERPEGSISTLTIQRTEQRDSAMYRCASSSRDTTYNEQFFGPGTRLTVL.

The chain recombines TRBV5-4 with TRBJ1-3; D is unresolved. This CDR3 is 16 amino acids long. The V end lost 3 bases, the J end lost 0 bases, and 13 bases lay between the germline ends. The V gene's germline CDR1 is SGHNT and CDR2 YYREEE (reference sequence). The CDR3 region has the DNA TGTGCCAGCAGCTATGACGGCGGATACTCTGGAAACACCATATATTTT. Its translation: CASSYDGGYSGNTIYF.

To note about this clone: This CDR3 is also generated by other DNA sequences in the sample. The CDR3 sequence is CAGRGSGPEAFF. The CDR3 nucleotides are TGTGCCGGCCGAGGTTCTGGTCCTGAAGCTTTCTTT. The chain has TRBV30 and TRBJ1-1; no definite D call. The V end was cut by 8 bases, the J end by 6 bases, with 16 bases between. Germline V lookup: CDR1 GTSNPN, CDR2 SVGIG (reference sequence). This CDR3 spans 12 amino acids.

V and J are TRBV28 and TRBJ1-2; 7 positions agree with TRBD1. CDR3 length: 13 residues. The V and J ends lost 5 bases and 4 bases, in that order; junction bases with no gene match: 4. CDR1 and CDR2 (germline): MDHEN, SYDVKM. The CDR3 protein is CASSGQDRYGYTF. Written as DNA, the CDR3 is TGTGCCAGCAGTGGACAGGATCGCTATGGCTACACCTTC.

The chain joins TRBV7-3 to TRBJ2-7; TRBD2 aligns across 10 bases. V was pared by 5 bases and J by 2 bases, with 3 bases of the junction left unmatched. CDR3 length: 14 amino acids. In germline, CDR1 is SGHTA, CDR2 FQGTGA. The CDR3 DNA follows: TGTGCCAGCAGCCGCCTAGCGGGGGCCTACGAGCAGTACTTC. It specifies CASSRLAGAYEQYF. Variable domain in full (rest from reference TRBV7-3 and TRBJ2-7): GAGVSQTPSNKVTEKGKYVELRCDPISGHTALYWYRQSLGQGPEFLIYFQGTGAADDSGLPNDRFFAVRPEGSVSTLKIQRTERGDSAVYLCASSRLAGAYEQYFGPGTRLTVT.

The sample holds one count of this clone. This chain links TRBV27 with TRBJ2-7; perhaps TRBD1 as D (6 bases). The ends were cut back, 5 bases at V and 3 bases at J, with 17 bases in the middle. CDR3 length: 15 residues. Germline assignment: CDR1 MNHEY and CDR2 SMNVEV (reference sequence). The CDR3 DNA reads TGTGCCAGCAGTCGTAGCCCGGACAGATACTACGAGCAGTACTTC. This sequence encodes CASSRSPDRYYEQYF.

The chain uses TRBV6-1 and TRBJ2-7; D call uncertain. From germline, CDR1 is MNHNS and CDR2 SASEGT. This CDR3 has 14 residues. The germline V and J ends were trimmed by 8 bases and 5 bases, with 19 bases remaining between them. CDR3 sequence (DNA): TGTGCCAGCTGGACGCAGCCCGGAACGGACGAGCAGTACTTC. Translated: CASWTQPGTDEQYF.

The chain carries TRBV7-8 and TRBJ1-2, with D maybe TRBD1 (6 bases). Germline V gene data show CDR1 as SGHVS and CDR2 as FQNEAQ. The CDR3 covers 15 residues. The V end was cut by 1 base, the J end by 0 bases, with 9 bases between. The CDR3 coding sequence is TGTGCCAGCAGCTTAGGTCCAGGGGCTAACTATGGCTACACCTTC. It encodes CASSLGPGANYGYTF.

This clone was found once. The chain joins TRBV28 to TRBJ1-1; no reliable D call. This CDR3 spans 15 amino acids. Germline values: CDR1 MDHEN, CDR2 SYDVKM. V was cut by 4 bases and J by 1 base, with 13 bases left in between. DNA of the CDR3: TGTGCCAGCAGTTCCCCGGCGGCCCCGAACACTGAAGCTTTCTTT. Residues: CASSSPAAPNTEAFF.